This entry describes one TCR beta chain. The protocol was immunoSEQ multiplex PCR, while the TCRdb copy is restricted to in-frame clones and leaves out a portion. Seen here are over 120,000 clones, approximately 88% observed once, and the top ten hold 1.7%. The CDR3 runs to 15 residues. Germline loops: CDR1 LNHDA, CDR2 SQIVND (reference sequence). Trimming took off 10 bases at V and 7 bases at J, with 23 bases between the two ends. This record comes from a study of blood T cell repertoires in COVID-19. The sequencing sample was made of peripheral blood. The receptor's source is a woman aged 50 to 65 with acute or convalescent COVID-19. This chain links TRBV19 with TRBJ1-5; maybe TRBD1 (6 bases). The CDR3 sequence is CATRDTGSSGQPQHF. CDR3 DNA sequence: TGTGCCACCCGGGACACTGGCTCCTCAGGGCAGCCCCAGCATTTT.